This entry features one T cell receptor (beta chain) sequence. Its cognate antigen is unknown. The CDR3 extends over 17 amino acids. The V end was cut by 4 bases, the J end by 4 bases, with 23 bases between. The V gene's germline CDR1 is MNHNY and CDR2 SVGAGI (reference sequence). This specimen comes from a study of T cell repertoires in cytomegalovirus infection. Using its own MiXCR run on the reads, TCRdb lists one record per CDR3 protein. The repertoire holds hundreds of thousands of distinct CDR3 sequences, with around 32% as singletons. The sequenced sample was cultured PBMCs, obtained from culture after CMV antigen stimulation. V is TRBV6-6 and J is TRBJ2-7, with a weak D call TRBD2 (6 bases). This receptor was taken from a human donor in good health (CMV status not recorded). Some clones in this sample may be carry-over from other donors' samples. The CDR3 sequence: CASSSSPGGTGDYEQYF. The CDR3 nucleotides read TGTGCCAGCAGTTCATCCCCCGGGGGTACGGGAGATTACGAGCAGTACTTC.